The 5 T cell receptor beta chains below come from one sample, sequenced in a study of blood T cells in healthy people across ages. A second PCR, run for about 7 to 11 cycles, used a sample-barcoded 5' primer plus a J-beta primer mix. One entry per CDR3 protein results from TCRdb running MiXCR on the 5' RACE reads. The sample carries about 1.5 million distinct CDR3 sequences, around two fifths recorded once. The sequenced material came from blood. The source is a woman aged 18-29 years in good health.

This clonotype was seen a handful of times. The genes are TRBV20-1 and TRBJ2-5; D ambiguous. The CDR3 is 12 residues long. Between the trimmed V and J ends, which lost 0 bases and 5 bases, there was a span of 7 bases. Looked up from germline, CDR1 is DFQATT and CDR2 is SNEGSKA (reference sequence). Written as DNA, the CDR3 is TGCAGTGCTAGAGATCCGGCGGAGACCCAGTACTTC. Translated, it gives CSARDPAETQYF.

This clonotype was detected only a few times. The gene calls are TRBV12-5 and TRBJ2-4, with 10 bases that match TRBD1. This CDR3 region has 17 residues. Trimming removed 0 bases from V and 1 base from J; junction bases left unmatched: 3. Germline V gives CDR1 LGHNT, CDR2 FRNRAP. The chain's CDR3 is CASGLVLGQGAKNIQYF. CDR3 nucleotides: TGTGCTAGTGGTTTGGTACTGGGACAGGGGGCCAAAAACATTCAGTACTTC.

The chain uses TRBV5-6 and TRBJ2-3; 9 bases are a match to TRBD1. The V segment lost 5 bases and the J segment 2 bases; nucleotides outside the gene matches: 9. The germline CDR1 and CDR2 sequences are SGHDT and YYEEEE. The CDR3 has 16 amino acids. The CDR3 DNA follows: TGTGCCAGCAGTTCCGAGACAGGGGGGTCCACAGATACGCAGTATTTT. Translation: CASSSETGGSTDTQYF.

The V gene is TRBV28, the J gene TRBJ2-1; D is perhaps TRBD2 (5 bases). The length of the CDR3 is 15 residues. In germline, CDR1 is MDHEN, CDR2 SYDVKM. V lost 3 bases and J lost 3, with 12 bases in between. The CDR3 sequence: CASSLMRGFYNEQFF. DNA for the CDR3: TGTGCCAGCAGTTTGATGAGAGGGTTCTACAATGAGCAGTTCTTC.

There are a few counts of this clonotype. The J gene is TRBJ2-7, the V gene TRBV5-1, with 9 positions matching TRBD1. The length of the CDR3 is 15 residues. Trimming at V came to 3 bases and at J to 4 bases, leaving 8 bases not matched to a gene. Germline CDR1 reads SGHRS; CDR2 reads YFSETQ. CDR3 residues: CASSSSGQGFYEQYF. The CDR3 DNA follows: TGCGCCAGCAGCTCCTCGGGACAGGGATTTTACGAGCAGTACTTC. The full variable domain, in which reference TRBV5-1 and TRBJ2-7 provide the parts outside the CDR3, is KAGVTQTPRYLIKTRGQQVTLSCSPISGHRSVSWYQQTPGQGLQFLFEYFSETQRNKGNFPGRFSGRQFSNSRSEMNVSTLELGDSALYLCASSSSGQGFYEQYFGPGTRLTVT.